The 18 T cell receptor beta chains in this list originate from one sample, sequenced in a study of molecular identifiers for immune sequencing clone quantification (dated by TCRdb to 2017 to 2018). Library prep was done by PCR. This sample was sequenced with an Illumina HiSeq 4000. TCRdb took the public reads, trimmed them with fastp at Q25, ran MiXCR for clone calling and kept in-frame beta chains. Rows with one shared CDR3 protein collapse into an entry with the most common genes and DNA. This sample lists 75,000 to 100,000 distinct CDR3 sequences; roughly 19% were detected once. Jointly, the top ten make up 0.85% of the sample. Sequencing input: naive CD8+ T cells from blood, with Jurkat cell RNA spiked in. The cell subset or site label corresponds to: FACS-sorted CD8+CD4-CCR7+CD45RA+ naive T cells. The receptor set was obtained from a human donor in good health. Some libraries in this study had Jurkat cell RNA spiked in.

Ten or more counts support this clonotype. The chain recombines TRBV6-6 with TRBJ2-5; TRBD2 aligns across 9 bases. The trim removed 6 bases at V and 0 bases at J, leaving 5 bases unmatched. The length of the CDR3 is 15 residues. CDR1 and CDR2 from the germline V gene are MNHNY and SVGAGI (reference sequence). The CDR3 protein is CASRPRLADQETQYF. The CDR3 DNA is TGTGCCAGCAGACCTAGACTAGCGGACCAAGAGACCCAGTACTTC.

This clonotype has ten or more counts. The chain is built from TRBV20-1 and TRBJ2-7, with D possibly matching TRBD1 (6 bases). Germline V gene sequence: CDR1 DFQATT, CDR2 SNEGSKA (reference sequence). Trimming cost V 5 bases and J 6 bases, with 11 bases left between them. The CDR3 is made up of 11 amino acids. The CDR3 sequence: CSAPTGTEQYF. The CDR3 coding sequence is TGCAGTGCTCCCACAGGGACCGAGCAGTACTTC.

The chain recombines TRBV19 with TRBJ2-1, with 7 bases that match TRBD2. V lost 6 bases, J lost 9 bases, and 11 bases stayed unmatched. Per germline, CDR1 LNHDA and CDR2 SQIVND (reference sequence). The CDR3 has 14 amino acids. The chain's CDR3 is CASSLGGGPVEQFF. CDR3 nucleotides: TGTGCCAGTAGCTTGGGGGGAGGGCCCGTTGAGCAGTTCTTC.

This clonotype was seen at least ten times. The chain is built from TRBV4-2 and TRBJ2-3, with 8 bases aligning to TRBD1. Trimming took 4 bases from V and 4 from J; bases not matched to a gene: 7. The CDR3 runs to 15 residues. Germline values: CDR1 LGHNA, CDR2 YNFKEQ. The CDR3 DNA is TGTGCCAGCAGCCCCTATCTGACAGGGGCAGATACGCAGTATTTT. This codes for CASSPYLTGADTQYF.

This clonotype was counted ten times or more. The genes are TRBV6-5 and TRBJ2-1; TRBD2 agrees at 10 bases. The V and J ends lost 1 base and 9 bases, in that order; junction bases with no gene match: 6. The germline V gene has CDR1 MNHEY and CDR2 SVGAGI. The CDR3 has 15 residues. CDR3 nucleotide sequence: TGTGCCAGCAGTTACTGGTTAGCGGGAGGCCTTGAGCAGTTCTTC. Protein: CASSYWLAGGLEQFF.

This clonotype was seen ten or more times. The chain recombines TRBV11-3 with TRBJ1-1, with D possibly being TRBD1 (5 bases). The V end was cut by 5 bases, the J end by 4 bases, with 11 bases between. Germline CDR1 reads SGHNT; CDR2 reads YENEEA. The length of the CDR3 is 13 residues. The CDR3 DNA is TGTGCCAGCAGCAAGCAGGGTATCACTGAAGCTTTCTTT. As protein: CASSKQGITEAFF. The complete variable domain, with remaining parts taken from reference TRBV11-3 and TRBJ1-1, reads EAGVVQSPRYKIIEKKQPVAFWCNPISGHNTLYWYLQNLGQGPELLIRYENEEAVDDSQLPKDRFSAERLKGVDSTLKIQPAELGDSAVYLCASSKQGITEAFFGQGTRLTVV.

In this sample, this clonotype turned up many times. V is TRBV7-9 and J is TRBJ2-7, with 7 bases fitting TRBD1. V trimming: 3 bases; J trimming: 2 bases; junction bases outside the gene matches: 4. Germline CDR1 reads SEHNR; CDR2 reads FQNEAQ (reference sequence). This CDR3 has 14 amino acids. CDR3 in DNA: TGTGCCAGCAGCTTCAACAGGGGCGCCTACGAGCAGTACTTC. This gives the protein CASSFNRGAYEQYF. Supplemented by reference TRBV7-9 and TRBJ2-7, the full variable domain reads DTGVSQNPRHKITKRGQNVTFRCDPISEHNRLYWYRQTLGQGPEFLTYFQNEAQLEKSRLLSDRFSAERPKGSFSTLEIQRTEQGDSAMYLCASSFNRGAYEQYFGPGTRLTVT.

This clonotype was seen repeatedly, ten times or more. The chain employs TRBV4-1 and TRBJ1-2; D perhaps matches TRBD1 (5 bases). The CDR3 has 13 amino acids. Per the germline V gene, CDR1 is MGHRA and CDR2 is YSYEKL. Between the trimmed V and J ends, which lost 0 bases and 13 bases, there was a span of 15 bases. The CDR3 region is CASSQDQWGLSTF. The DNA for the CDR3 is TGCGCCAGCAGCCAAGATCAATGGGGCCTTAGCACCTTC.

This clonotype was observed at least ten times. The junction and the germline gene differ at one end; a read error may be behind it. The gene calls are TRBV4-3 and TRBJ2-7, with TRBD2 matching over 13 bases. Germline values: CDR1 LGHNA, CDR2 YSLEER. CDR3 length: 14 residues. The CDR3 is CASSHARTSGSWDF. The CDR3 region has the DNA TGCGCCAGCAGCCACGCAAGGACTAGCGGGAGCTGGGACTTC.

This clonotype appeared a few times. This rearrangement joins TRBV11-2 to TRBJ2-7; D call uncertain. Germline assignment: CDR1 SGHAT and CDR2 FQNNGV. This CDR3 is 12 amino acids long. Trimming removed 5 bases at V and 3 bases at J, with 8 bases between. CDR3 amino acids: CASSQAGYEQYF. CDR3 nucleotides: TGTGCCAGCAGCCAGGCAGGCTACGAGCAGTACTTC.

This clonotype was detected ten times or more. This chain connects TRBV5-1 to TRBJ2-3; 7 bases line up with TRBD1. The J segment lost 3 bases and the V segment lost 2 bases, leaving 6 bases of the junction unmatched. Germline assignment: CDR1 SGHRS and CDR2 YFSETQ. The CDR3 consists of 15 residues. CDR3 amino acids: CASSFTQGSTDTQYF. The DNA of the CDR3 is TGCGCCAGCAGCTTCACACAGGGGAGTACAGATACGCAGTATTTT.

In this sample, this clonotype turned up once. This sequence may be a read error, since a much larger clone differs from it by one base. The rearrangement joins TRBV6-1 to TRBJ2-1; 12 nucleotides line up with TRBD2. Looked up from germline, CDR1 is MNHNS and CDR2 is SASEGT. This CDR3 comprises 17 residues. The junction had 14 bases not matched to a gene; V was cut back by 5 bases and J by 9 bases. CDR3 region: CASSTRGLAGGRSEQFF. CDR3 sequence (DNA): TGTGCCAGCAGTACCCGAGGGCTAGCGGGGGGGCGAAGTGAGCAGTTCTTC.

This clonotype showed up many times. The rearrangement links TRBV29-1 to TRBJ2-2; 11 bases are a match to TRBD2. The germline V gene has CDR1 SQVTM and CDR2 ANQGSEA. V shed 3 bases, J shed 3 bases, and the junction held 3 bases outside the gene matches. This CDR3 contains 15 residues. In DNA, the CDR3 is TGCAGCGTTGAGCTAGCGGGAGGTCACACCGGGGAGCTGTTTTTT. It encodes CSVELAGGHTGELFF.

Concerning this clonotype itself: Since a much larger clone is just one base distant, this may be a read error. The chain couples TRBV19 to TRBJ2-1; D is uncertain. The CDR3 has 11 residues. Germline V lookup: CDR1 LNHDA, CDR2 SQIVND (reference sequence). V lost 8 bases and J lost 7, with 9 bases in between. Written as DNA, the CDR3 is TGTGCCAGTGAACTGTGGAATGAGCAGTTCTTC. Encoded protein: CASELWNEQFF.

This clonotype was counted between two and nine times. Here the CDR3 reads CASSCWGAEAFF. The DNA of the CDR3 is TGTGCCAGCAGTTGTTGGGGGGCGGAAGCTTTCTTT. This chain joins TRBV6-2 or TRBV6-3 and TRBJ1-1, with a possible D match to TRBD1 (6 bases). Trimming took off 4 bases at V and 8 bases at J, with 11 bases between the two ends. CDR1 is MNHEY, CDR2 SVGEGT, per germline. CDR3 length equals 12 residues.

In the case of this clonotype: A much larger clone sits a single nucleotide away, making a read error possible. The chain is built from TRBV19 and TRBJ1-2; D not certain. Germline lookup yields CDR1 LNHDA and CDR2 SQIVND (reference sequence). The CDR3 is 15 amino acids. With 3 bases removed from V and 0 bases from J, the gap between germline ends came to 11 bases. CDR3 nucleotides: TGTGCCAGTAGTATTCAAACAGAACCTAACTATGGCTACACCTTC. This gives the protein CASSIQTEPNYGYTF.

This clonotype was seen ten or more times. The CDR3 sequence is CASSNPGTSGFETDTQYF. CDR3 DNA sequence: TGTGCCAGCTCAAACCCCGGGACTAGCGGTTTCGAAACAGATACGCAGTATTTT. The chain uses TRBV28 and TRBJ2-3, with 11 positions matching TRBD2. V lost 8 bases and J lost 3; bases outside the gene matches: 16. This CDR3 is 18 amino acids long. Germline V CDR1 and CDR2: MDHEN, SYDVKM.

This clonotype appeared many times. CDR3 region: CASTLAGGGRYEQYF. The CDR3 DNA sequence: TGTGCCAGCACCCTAGCGGGAGGAGGGAGGTACGAGCAGTACTTC. V gene TRBV6-2 or TRBV6-3 combines with J gene TRBJ2-7; 11 nucleotides agree with TRBD2. V dropped 7 bases and J dropped 4; count of bases not matched to a gene: 9. CDR3 length equals 15 residues. Germline V lookup: CDR1 MNHEY, CDR2 SVGEGT.